This T cell receptor (beta chain) was documented in a study of cytomegalovirus exposure and HLA in healthy donors. Study-wide background: Caucasian-associated ancestry cluster membership applied to around 80% of approximately 400 genotyped donors.

Findings and caveats of the study: Association of a missense DCLRE1C variant with TCR beta V- and J-gene trimming was reported in a later analysis.

A word on this clone: The target antigen is unknown.

The study ran its PCR with 60 Vbeta and 13 Jbeta primers. The protocol was immunoSEQ multiplex PCR, while the TCRdb copy is restricted to in-frame clones and leaves out a portion. The sample has under 200,000 clones; about 75% are singletons. This CDR3 contains 15 residues. Trimming removed 2 bases at V and 2 bases at J, with 12 bases between. CDR1 is MNHEY and CDR2 is SVGAGI in the germline V gene. Sample: PBMCs. The V call is TRBV6-5, the J call TRBJ1-2, with D possibly TRBD1 on 5 matching bases. The receptor was derived from a male donor in good health and CMV-seronegative. The CDR3: CASSYKQVDNYGYTF. DNA of the CDR3: TGTGCCAGCAGTTACAAACAGGTGGACAACTATGGCTACACCTTC.